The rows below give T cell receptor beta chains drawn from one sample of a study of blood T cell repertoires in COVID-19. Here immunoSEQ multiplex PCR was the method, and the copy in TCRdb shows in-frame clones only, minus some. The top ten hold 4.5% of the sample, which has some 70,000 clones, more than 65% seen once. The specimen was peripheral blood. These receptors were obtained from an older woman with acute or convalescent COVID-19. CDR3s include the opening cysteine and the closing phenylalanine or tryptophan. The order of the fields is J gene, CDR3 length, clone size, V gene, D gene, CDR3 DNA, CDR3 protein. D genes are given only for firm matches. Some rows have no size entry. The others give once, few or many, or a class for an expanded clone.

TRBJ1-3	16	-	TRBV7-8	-	TGTGCCAGCAGCTTAGCGGGCACGAGCTCTGGAAACACCATATATTTT	CASSLAGTSSGNTIYF
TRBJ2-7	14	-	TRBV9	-	TGTGCCAGCAGCCCGACGACTAGTCCCCCCGAGCAGTACTTC	CASSPTTSPPEQYF
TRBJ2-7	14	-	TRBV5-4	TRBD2	TGTGCCAGCAGCTTGCGGGGGGGCTCCTACGAGCAGTACTTC	CASSLRGGSYEQYF
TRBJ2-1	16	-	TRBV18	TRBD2	TGTGCCAGCTCGCAATCGGGACTAGCCCAAGGCCATGAGCAGTTCTTC	CASSQSGLAQGHEQFF
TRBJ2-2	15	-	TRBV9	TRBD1	TGTGCCAGCAGCTACACACAGGGGGCAAACGGGGAGCTGTTTTTT	CASSYTQGANGELFF
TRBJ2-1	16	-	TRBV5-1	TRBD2	TGCGCCAGCAGCTTGTCGGCTGGGCTAGCGGGGGGAGAGCAGTTCTTC	CASSLSAGLAGGEQFF
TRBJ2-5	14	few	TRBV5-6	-	TGTGCCAGCAGCTTGGCGCAGAACCAAGAGACCCAGTACTTC	CASSLAQNQETQYF
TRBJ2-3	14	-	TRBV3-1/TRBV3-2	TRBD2	TGTGCCAGCAGTCTAGCGGGGGGGCCAGATACGCAGTATTTT	CASSLAGGPDTQYF
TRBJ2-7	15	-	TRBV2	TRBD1	TGTGCCAGCAGTGATTTGGGACAGGGCGCCTACGAGCAGTACTTC	CASSDLGQGAYEQYF
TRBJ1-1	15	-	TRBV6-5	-	TGTGCCAGCAGTTACTTCGATCAGGTGGGCACTGAAGCTTTCTTT	CASSYFDQVGTEAFF